This TCR beta chain stems from a study of shared T cell receptors in the human thymus. The data were produced by immunoSEQ multiplex PCR, yet TCRdb's version contains in-frame clones alone and is incomplete. The sample lists approximately 400,000 clones, over 90% seen once, with approximately 0.02% in the top ten. The CDR3 is made up of 15 amino acids. Trimming shortened V by 4 bases and J by 1 base, and 13 bases separated the two germline ends. The V gene's germline CDR1 is MGHDK and CDR2 SYGVNS. This TCR was sampled from a human donor. The rearrangement links TRBV25-1 to TRBJ1-1; D remains ambiguous. Sequencing was performed on thymocytes. In DNA form, the CDR3 reads TGTGCCAGCAGTGCTTCCCGGGAGGGGAACACTGAAGCTTTCTTT. Amino acid sequence: CASSASREGNTEAFF.